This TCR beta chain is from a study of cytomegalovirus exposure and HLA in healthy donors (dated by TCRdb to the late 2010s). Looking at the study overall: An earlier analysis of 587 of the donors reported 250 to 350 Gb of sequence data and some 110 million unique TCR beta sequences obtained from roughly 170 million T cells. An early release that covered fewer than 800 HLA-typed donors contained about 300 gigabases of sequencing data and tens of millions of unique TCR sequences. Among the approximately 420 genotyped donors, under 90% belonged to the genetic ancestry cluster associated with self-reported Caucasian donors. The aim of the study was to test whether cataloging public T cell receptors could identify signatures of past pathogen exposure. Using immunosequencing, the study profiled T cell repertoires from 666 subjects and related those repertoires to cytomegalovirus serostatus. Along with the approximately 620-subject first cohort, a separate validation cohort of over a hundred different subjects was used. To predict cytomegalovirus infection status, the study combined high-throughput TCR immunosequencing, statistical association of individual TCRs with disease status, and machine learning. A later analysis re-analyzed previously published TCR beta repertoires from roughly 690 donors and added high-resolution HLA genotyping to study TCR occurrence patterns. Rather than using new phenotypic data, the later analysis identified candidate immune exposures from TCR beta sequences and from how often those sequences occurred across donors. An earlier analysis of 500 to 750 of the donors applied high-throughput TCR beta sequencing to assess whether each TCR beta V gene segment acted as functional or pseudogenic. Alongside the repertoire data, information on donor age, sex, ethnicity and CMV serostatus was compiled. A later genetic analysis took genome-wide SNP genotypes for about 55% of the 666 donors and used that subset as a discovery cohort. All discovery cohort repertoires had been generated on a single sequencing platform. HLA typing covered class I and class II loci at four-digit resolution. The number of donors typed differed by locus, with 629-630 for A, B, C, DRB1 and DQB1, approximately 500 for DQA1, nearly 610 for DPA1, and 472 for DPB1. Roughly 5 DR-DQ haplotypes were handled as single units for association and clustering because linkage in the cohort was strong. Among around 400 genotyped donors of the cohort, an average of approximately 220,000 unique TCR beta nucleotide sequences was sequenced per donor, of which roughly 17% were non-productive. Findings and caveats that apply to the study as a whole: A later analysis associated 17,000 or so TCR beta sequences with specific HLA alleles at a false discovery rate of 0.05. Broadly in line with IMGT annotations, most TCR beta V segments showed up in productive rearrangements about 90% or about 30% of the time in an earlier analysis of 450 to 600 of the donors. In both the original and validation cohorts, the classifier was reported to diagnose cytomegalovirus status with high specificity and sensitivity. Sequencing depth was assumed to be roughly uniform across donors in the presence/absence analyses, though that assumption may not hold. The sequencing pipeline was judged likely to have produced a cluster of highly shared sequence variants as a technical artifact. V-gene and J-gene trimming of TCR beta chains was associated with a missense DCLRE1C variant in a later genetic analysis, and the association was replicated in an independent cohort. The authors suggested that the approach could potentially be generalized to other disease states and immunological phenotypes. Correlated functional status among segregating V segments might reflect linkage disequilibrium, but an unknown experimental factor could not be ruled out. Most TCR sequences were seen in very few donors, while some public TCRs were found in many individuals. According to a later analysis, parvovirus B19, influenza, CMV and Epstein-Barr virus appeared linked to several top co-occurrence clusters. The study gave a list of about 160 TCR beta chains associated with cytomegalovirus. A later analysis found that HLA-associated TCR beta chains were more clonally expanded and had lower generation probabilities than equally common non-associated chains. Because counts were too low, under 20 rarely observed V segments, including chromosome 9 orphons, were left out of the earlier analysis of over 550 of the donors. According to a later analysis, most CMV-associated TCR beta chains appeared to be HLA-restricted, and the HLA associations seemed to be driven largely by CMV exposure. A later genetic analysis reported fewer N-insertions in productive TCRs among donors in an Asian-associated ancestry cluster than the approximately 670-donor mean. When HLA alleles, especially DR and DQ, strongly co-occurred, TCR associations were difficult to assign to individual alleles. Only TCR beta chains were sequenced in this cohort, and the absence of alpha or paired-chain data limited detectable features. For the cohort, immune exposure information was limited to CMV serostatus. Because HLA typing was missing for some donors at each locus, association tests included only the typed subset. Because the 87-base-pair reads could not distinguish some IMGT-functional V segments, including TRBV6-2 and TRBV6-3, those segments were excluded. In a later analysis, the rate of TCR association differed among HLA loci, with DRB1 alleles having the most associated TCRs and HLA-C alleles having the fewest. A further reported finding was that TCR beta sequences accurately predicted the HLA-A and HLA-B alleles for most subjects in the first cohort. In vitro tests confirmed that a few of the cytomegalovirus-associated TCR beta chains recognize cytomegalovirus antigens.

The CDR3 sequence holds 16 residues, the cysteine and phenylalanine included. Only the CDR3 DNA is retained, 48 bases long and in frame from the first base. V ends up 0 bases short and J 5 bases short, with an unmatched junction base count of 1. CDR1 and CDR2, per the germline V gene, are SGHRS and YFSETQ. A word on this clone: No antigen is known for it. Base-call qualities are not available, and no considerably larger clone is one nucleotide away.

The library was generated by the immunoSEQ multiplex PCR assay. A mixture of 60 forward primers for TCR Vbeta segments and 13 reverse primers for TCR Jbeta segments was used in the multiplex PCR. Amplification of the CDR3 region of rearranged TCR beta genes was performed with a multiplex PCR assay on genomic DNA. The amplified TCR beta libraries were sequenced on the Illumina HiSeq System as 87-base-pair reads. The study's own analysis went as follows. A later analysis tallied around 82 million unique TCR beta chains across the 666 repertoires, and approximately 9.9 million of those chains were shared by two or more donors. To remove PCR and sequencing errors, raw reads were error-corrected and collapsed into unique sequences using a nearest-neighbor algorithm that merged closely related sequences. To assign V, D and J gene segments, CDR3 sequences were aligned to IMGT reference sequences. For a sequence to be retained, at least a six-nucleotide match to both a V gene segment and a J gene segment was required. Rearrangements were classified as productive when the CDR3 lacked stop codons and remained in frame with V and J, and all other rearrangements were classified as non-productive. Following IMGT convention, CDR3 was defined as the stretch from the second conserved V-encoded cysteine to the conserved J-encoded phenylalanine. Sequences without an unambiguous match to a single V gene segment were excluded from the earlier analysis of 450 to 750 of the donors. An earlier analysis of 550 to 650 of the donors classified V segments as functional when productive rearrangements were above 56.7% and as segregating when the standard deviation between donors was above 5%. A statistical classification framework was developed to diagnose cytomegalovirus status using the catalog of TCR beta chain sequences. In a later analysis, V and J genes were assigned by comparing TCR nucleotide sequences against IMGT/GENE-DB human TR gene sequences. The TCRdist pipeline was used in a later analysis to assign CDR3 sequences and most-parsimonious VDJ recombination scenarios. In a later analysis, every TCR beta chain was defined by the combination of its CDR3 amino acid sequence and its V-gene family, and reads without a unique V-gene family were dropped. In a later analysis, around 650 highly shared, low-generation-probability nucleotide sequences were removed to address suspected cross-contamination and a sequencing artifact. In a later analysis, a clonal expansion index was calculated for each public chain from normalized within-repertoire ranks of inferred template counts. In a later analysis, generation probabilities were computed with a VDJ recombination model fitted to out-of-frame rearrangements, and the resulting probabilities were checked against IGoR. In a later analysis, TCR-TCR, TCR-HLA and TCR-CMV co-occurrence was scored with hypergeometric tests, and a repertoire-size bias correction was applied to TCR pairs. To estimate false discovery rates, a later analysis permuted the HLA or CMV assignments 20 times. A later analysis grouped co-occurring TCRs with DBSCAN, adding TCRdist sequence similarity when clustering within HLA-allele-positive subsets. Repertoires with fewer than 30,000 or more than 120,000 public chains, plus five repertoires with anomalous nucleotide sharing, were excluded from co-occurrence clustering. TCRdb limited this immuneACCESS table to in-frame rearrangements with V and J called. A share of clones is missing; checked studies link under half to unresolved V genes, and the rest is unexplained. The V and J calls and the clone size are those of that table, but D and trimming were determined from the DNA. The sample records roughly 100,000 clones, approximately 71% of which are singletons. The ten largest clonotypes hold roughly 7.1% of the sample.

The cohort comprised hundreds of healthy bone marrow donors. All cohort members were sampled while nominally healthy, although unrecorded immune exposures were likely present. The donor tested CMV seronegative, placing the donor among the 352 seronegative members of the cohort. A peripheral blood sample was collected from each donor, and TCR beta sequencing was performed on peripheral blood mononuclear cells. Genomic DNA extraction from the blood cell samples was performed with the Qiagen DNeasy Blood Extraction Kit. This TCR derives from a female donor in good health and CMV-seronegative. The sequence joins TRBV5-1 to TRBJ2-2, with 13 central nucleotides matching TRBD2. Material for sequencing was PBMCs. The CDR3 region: CASSLGTSGRTGELFF. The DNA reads TGCGCCAGCAGCTTGGGGACTAGCGGGAGAACCGGGGAGCTGTTTTTT.